This T cell receptor beta chain was found in a study of cytomegalovirus exposure and HLA in healthy donors. Findings and caveats of the study: V segments that were indistinguishable, TRBV6-2 and TRBV6-3 among them, were omitted from analysis. Most CMV-associated TCR beta chains appeared HLA-restricted in a later analysis. Sequencing likely produced, as an artifact, a cluster of highly shared sequence variants.

Germline CDR1 reads SGHAT; CDR2 reads FQNNGV. The V end was cut by 4 bases, the J end by 10 bases, with 10 bases between. The CDR3 runs to 11 residues. A multiplex PCR was run with 60 Vbeta primers and 13 Jbeta primers. Only in-frame clones appear in the TCRdb table, and some are missing; sequencing was by immunoSEQ multiplex PCR. The sample lists roughly 150,000 clones, roughly 64% occurring once. This clone appeared once. What it binds is unknown. This clonotype was sampled from a woman aged 25-40 years in good health and CMV-seropositive. The sequenced material came from PBMCs. J is TRBJ1-1 and V is TRBV11-2; no definite D call. The CDR3 region is CASSYSSRAFF. The CDR3, as DNA: TGTGCCAGCAGCTACTCGAGTCGAGCTTTCTTT.